This T cell receptor (beta chain) was identified during a study of CD8 T cells in Susac syndrome. RNA in amounts of roughly 0.45 to 1 ug was reverse transcribed with random hexamers. The method of amplification for TCR beta CDR3 was immunoSEQ multiplex PCR, covering 54 Vbeta and 13 Jbeta. A single record per CDR3 protein comes from TCRdb applying MiXCR to the immunoSEQ multiplex PCR reads. This sample carries about 120,000 distinct CDR3 sequences, about nine tenths of them seen once, and the ten largest clones take 0.12%. Peripheral blood CD8+ and CD4+ T cells were profiled by TCR beta sequencing. The clonotype was recovered from a human donor in good health. The sequenced sample was CD8+ T cells from PBMCs.

CDR3 DNA sequence: TGTGCCAGCAGCCAGAACTCCGGGACAGGGAGACCGGGCTACACCTTC. As protein: CASSQNSGTGRPGYTF. The chain has TRBV3-1 and TRBJ1-2; 9 nucleotides match TRBD1. The CDR3 contains 16 residues. Germline lookup yields CDR1 LGHDT and CDR2 YNNKEL (reference sequence). Trimming cost V 3 bases and J 8 bases; bases outside gene matches: 13.